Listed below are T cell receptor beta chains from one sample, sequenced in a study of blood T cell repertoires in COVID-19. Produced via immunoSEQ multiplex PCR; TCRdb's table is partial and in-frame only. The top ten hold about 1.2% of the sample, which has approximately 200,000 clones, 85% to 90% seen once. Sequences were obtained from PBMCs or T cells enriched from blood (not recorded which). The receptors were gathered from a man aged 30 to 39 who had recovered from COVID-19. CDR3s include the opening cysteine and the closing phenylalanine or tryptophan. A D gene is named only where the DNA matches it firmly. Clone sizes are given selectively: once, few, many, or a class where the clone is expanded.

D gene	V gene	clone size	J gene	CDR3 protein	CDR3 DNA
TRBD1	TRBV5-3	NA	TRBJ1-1	CARSLIWTGEAFF	TGTGCCAGAAGCTTGATTTGGACAGGGGAAGCTTTCTTT
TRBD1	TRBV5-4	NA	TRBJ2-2	CASRPGTANTGELFF	TGTGCCAGCAGACCCGGGACAGCGAACACCGGGGAGCTGTTTTTT
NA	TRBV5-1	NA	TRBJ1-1	CASSLVATRGNTEAFF	TGCGCCAGCAGCTTGGTGGCTACCCGGGGGAACACTGAAGCTTTCTTT
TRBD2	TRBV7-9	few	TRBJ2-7	CASSQGTSGVDEQYF	TGTGCCAGCAGCCAAGGGACTAGCGGGGTGGACGAGCAGTACTTC
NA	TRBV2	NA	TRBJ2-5	CASPSGQGGKETQYF	TGTGCCAGCCCTTCCGGTCAGGGGGGAAAAGAGACCCAGTACTTC
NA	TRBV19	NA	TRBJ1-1	CASSIGVVNTEAFF	TGTGCCAGTAGTATCGGGGTGGTGAACACTGAAGCTTTCTTT
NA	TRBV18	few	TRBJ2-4	CASSRGPQGEKNIQYF	TGTGCCAGCTCACGTGGCCCCCAAGGGGAAAAAAACATTCAGTACTTC
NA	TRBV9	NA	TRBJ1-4	CASSVDGFNEKLFF	TGTGCCAGCAGCGTAGACGGGTTTAATGAAAAACTGTTTTTT
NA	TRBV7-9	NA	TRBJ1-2	CASSLGAGMKGYTF	TGTGCCAGCAGCTTAGGAGCGGGTATGAAAGGCTACACCTTC
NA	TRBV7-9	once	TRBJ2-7	CASSALGASHYEQYF	TGTGCCAGCTCTGCTTTGGGGGCCTCCCACTACGAGCAGTACTTC
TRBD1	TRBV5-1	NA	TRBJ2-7	CASSPRGQGGEQYF	TGCGCCAGCAGCCCGCGGGGACAGGGAGGCGAGCAGTACTTC
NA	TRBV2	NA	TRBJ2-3	CASSDPRLSTDTQYF	TGTGCCAGCAGTGACCCCCGGTTAAGCACAGATACGCAGTATTTT
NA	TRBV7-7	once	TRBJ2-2	CASSPGTLTGELFF	TGTGCTAGCAGCCCTGGGACTCTCACCGGGGAGCTGTTTTTT
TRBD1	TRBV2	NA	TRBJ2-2	CASSEFTGGTGELFF	TGTGCCAGCAGTGAATTCACAGGGGGCACCGGGGAGCTGTTTTTT
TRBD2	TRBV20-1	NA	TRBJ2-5	CSASTSGGLRETQYF	TGCAGTGCTAGTACTAGCGGGGGGCTCAGGGAGACCCAGTACTTC
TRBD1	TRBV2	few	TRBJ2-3	CASSVEGQGDTQYF	TGTGCCAGCAGTGTGGAAGGACAGGGGGATACGCAGTATTTT
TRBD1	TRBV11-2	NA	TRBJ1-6	CASSPLTGADSPLHF	TGTGCCAGCAGCCCCTTGACAGGGGCGGATTCACCCCTCCACTTT
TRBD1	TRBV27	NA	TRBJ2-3	CASSLWTGGGTDTQYF	TGTGCCAGCAGTCTGTGGACAGGGGGCGGCACAGATACGCAGTATTTT
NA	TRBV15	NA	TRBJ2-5	CATSRDRYGQETQYF	TGTGCCACCAGCAGAGATCGATACGGGCAAGAGACCCAGTACTTC
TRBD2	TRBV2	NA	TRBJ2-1	CASSRSGGSYNEQFF	TGTGCCAGCAGCCGGAGCGGGGGCTCCTACAATGAGCAGTTCTTC
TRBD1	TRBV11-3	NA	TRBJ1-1	CASSAYRGTEAFF	TGTGCCAGCAGCGCGTACAGGGGAACTGAAGCTTTCTTT
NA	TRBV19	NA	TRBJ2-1	CASSVNLRAFGVEQFF	TGTGCCAGTAGTGTCAATCTCCGCGCCTTCGGGGTTGAGCAGTTCTTC
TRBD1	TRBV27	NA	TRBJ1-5	CASSAISGGYNQPQHF	TGTGCCAGCAGTGCCATATCAGGGGGCTACAATCAGCCCCAGCATTTT
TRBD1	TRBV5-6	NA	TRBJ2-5	CASSQGQGVETQYF	TGTGCCAGCAGCCAAGGACAGGGCGTAGAGACCCAGTACTTC